This T cell receptor (beta chain) was obtained from a study of early T cells in non-severe SARS-CoV-2 infection. Across the study: Sequenced material consisted of bulk RNA (from unsorted whole blood), and chains were unpaired.

Overall study findings and caveats: The matching step, a VDJdb search, favored anti-spike CD8 responses and missed private and CD4 specificities.

The library protocol tagged individual cDNA molecules with unique molecular identifiers. TCRdb re-derived calls from the 5' RACE reads in MiXCR, one entry per CDR3 protein. The sample contains roughly 120,000 distinct CDR3 sequences, over 10% of which appear only once. Trimming removed 5 bases from V and 4 bases from J, with 14 bases in between. This CDR3 spans 14 amino acids. In the case of this clonotype: Its antigen remains unidentified.

This sample comprised whole blood, obtained at baseline. The chain couples TRBV12-3 or TRBV12-4 to TRBJ1-2, with D perhaps matching TRBD1 (5 bases). This receptor was taken from an adult who was a healthcare worker with PCR-confirmed SARS-CoV-2 infection or an uninfected control (not recorded which). DNA of the CDR3: TGTGCCAGCAGTCGCAACGGGGGTAGCTATGGCTACACCTTC. It yields the protein CASSRNGGSYGYTF.